The T cell receptor beta chain described here comes from a study of Ad26.COV2.S vaccination and SARS-CoV-2 variants. The treatment here: some 20 received Ad26.COV2.S at low or high dose, single or two shots; 5 received placebo; per-sample allocation not given. The investigators took samples on day 63 after the first vaccine or placebo injection. Concerning this clone: What it binds is unknown.

Findings and caveats of the study: Non-spike TCR breadth showed similarity between vaccine and placebo recipients.

The protocol was immunoSEQ multiplex PCR, while the TCRdb copy is restricted to in-frame clones and leaves out a portion. The sample yields approximately 410,000 clones, approximately 88% seen once. The germline V and J ends were trimmed by 4 bases and 5 bases, with 14 bases remaining between them. Per germline, CDR1 SGHTA and CDR2 FQGNSA. This CDR3 spans 14 amino acids. V is TRBV7-2 and J is TRBJ2-5, with D tentatively TRBD2 (6 bases). The TCR was taken from a person between 18 and 59 years old who received the Ad26.COV2.S COVID-19 vaccine or a placebo. The sample consisted of peripheral blood, taken in a trial of Ad26.COV2.S vaccine versus placebo. Written as DNA, the CDR3 is TGTGCCAGCAGCTATGGACTATCCGGGGAGACCCAGTACTTC. Its protein product is CASSYGLSGETQYF.